This T cell receptor beta chain was identified during a study of shared clonotypes between healthy human individuals. Germline CDR1 SGDLS, CDR2 YYNGEE. This CDR3 is 15 amino acids long. Deletions cut 1 base from V and 0 bases from J, with 11 bases between. Method: immunoSEQ multiplex PCR; TCRdb's copy keeps in-frame clones and lacks some. Here the sample spans more than 550,000 clones, about nine tenths being singletons. Input material: memory CD8+ T cells from PBMCs. Subset specified: CD45RO+ cells pooled with CCR7-negative TemRA cells. The V gene is TRBV9, the J gene TRBJ2-7; no clear D. This clonotype was sampled from a man aged 18 to 29 in good health. Some clones in this sample may be carry-over from other donors' samples. Written as DNA, the CDR3 is TGTGCCAGCAGCGTACACCCGAACCCCTCCTACGAGCAGTACTTC. As protein: CASSVHPNPSYEQYF.